A selection of T cell receptor beta chains follows, all from one sample in a study of blood T cell repertoires in COVID-19. Profiling relied on immunoSEQ multiplex PCR, and the TCRdb table lists in-frame clones only, not all of them. The sample yields approximately 75,000 clones, around 76% seen once. Sequencing used peripheral blood. The receptors come from a woman older than 75 with active or convalescent COVID-19. The CDR3 runs from the conserved cysteine through the conserved F or W. A D gene is named only where the DNA matches it firmly. Only part of the rows carry a size: once, few, many, or a class if the clone is expanded.

J,D,V,size,CDR3,DNA
TRBJ2-1,TRBD2,TRBV11-2,once,CASGFSGGDNEQFF,TGTGCCAGCGGGTTCAGCGGGGGGGACAATGAGCAGTTCTTC
TRBJ2-5,TRBD1,TRBV24-1,NA,CATSTGGPGETQYF,TGTGCCACCTCGACAGGGGGTCCAGGGGAGACCCAGTACTTC
TRBJ2-1,TRBD2,TRBV9,few,CASSATSGGVDEQFF,TGTGCCAGCAGTGCAACTAGCGGGGGGGTTGATGAGCAGTTCTTC
TRBJ1-2,NA,TRBV18,NA,CASSDRDVGYTF,TGTGCCAGCTCGGACCGGGATGTAGGCTACACCTTC
TRBJ1-1,TRBD1,TRBV9,NA,CASSAWDRGGNTEAFF,TGTGCCAGCAGCGCCTGGGACAGGGGCGGGAACACTGAAGCTTTCTTT
TRBJ2-3,TRBD2,TRBV10-3,NA,CAISELRTSGGASTDTQYF,TGTGCCATCAGTGAGCTGCGGACTAGCGGGGGAGCTAGCACAGATACGCAGTATTTT
TRBJ2-7,TRBD2,TRBV27,NA,CASSSSGLAGYEQYF,TGTGCCAGCAGTTCGTCGGGACTAGCGGGGTACGAGCAGTACTTC
TRBJ1-1,NA,TRBV7-9,once,CASSHPPRSANTEAFF,TGTGCCAGCAGCCACCCCCCGCGGAGCGCCAACACTGAAGCTTTCTTT
TRBJ2-3,TRBD2,TRBV5-1,once,CASSPSGEDTQYF,TGCGCCAGCAGCCCTAGCGGGGAAGATACGCAGTATTTT
TRBJ1-2,TRBD1,TRBV27,few,CASSLDPGQGYGYTF,TGTGCCAGCAGTTTAGATCCCGGACAGGGGTATGGCTACACCTTC
TRBJ2-2,NA,TRBV30,NA,CAWSYGELFF,TGTGCCTGGAGTTACGGGGAGCTGTTTTTT
TRBJ2-7,NA,TRBV12-3/TRBV12-4,NA,CASSGDTSYEQYF,TGTGCCAGCAGTGGGGACACCTCCTACGAGCAGTACTTC
TRBJ2-5,NA,TRBV10-2,NA,CASRPGGRETQYF,TGCGCCAGCAGGCCGGGGGGCCGCGAGACCCAGTACTTC
TRBJ2-5,TRBD2,TRBV3-1/TRBV3-2,NA,CASSHREVGRDQETQYF,TGTGCCAGCAGCCACCGGGAGGTTGGAAGGGACCAAGAGACCCAGTACTTC
TRBJ2-2,NA,TRBV6-5,once,CASSSGVRDTGELFF,TGTGCCAGCAGCTCAGGGGTTCGGGACACCGGGGAGCTGTTTTTT
TRBJ2-2,TRBD2,TRBV4-1,NA,CASSQASGANTGELFF,TGCGCCAGCAGCCAAGCTAGCGGGGCGAACACCGGGGAGCTGTTTTTT
TRBJ1-2,NA,TRBV19,many,CATSPQGSIYGGYTF,TGTGCCACTTCCCCACAGGGTTCAATTTATGGTGGCTACACCTTC
TRBJ2-1,TRBD2,TRBV9,NA,CASSLRLAGGYNEQFF,TGTGCCAGCAGCCTCCGACTAGCGGGCGGGTACAATGAGCAGTTCTTC
TRBJ2-5,TRBD1,TRBV6-5,once,CASSSDRVAETQYF,TGTGCCAGCAGTTCCGACAGGGTCGCAGAGACCCAGTACTTC
TRBJ1-2,NA,TRBV7-9,NA,CASSLGEVRGYTF,TGTGCCAGCAGCCTGGGGGAGGTGAGAGGCTACACCTTC
TRBJ1-1,NA,TRBV6-5,NA,CASSLTGGTEAFF,TGTGCCAGCAGTTTGACTGGAGGGACTGAAGCTTTCTTT
TRBJ1-2,NA,TRBV28,NA,CASSLIHNRGGYTF,TGTGCCAGCAGTTTGATCCACAACCGGGGGGGCTACACCTTC
TRBJ1-1,NA,TRBV5-6,NA,CASSLTGLEAFF,TGTGCCAGCAGCTTGACGGGATTAGAAGCTTTCTTT
TRBJ2-2,TRBD2,TRBV5-1,many,CASGLAGPPHTGELFF,TGCGCCAGTGGACTAGCGGGGCCACCTCACACCGGGGAGCTGTTTTTT
TRBJ2-3,NA,TRBV5-1,NA,CASSLVRGGTDTQYF,TGCGCCAGCAGCTTGGTCCGGGGAGGCACAGATACGCAGTATTTT
TRBJ1-1,NA,TRBV12-5,NA,CASGSRSTEAFF,TGTGCTAGTGGTTCCAGATCCACTGAAGCTTTCTTT
TRBJ1-1,TRBD1,TRBV28,NA,CASRSRDRVEAFF,TGTGCCAGCAGAAGTCGGGACAGGGTGGAAGCTTTCTTT
TRBJ2-4,NA,TRBV10-1,once,CASSESNSVAKNIQYF,TGCGCCAGCAGTGAGTCTAATTCCGTAGCCAAAAACATTCAGTACTTC
TRBJ2-7,NA,TRBV9,few,CASSARTGRSEQYF,TGTGCCAGCAGCGCCCGGACGGGGAGAAGCGAGCAGTACTTC